The 10 T cell receptor beta chains given below trace back to one sample, sequenced in a study of T cell responses to AZD1222 COVID-19 vaccine. The protocol was immunoSEQ multiplex PCR, while the TCRdb copy is restricted to in-frame clones and leaves out a portion. The sample carries around 150,000 clones, 92% recorded once. Sequences were derived from peripheral blood, sampled 28 days after the second AZD1222 dose. The receptors derive from an adult who received the AZD1222 COVID-19 vaccine.

The chain couples TRBV4-1 to TRBJ2-2; TRBD2 aligns across 13 bases. Trimming cost V 0 bases and J 0 bases; bases outside gene matches: 7. CDR1 is MGHRA and CDR2 is YSYEKL in the germline V gene. This CDR3 has 20 residues. CDR3: CASSQDARLAGGPNTGELFF. The DNA of the CDR3 is TGCGCCAGCAGCCAAGATGCGAGACTAGCGGGAGGCCCGAACACCGGGGAGCTGTTTTTT.

In DNA form, the CDR3 reads TGTGCCAGTAGTATAGCCCTAATTGCGGGGGGAAATAACTATGGCTACACCTTC. This gives the protein CASSIALIAGGNNYGYTF. This chain connects TRBV19 to TRBJ1-2, with D tentatively TRBD1 (5 bases). Germline CDR1 reads LNHDA; CDR2 reads SQIVND (reference sequence). CDR3 length equals 18 residues. V was trimmed by 1 base and J by 1 base, leaving 19 bases between them.

This clone came up a few times. The rearrangement joins TRBV6-5 to TRBJ2-2, with D unclear. V was trimmed by 0 bases and J by 7 bases, leaving 6 bases between them. The germline gives CDR1 MNHEY, CDR2 SVGAGI. CDR3 length equals 13 residues. The CDR3 protein is CASSYSRGGELFF. The CDR3 DNA sequence: TGTGCCAGCAGTTACTCGAGAGGCGGGGAGCTGTTTTTT.

This sequence joins TRBV12-5 and TRBJ1-5; D is unclear. The CDR3 spans 13 residues. Germline V gene sequence: CDR1 LGHNT, CDR2 FRNRAP. Trimming pared 6 bases from V and 6 bases from J, leaving 12 bases between. DNA for the CDR3: TGTGCTAGTGGAACCCTTCCAGGTCAGCCCCAGCATTTT. It encodes CASGTLPGQPQHF. Variable domain in full (rest from reference TRBV12-5 and TRBJ1-5): DARVTQTPRHKVTEMGQEVTMRCQPILGHNTVFWYRQTMMQGLELLAYFRNRAPLDDSGMPKDRFSAEMPDATLATLKIQPSEPRDSAVYFCASGTLPGQPQHFGDGTRLSIL.

This chain links TRBV30 with TRBJ1-2; TRBD1 agrees at 8 bases. The CDR3 has 14 amino acids. Losses at the gene ends were 2 bases for V and 4 bases for J; bases not matched to a gene: 6. In germline, CDR1 is GTSNPN, CDR2 SVGIG (reference sequence). CDR3 in DNA: TGTGCCTGGAGTACGGCAGGGGGCTTCTATGGCTACACCTTC. Its protein product is CAWSTAGGFYGYTF.

The chain links TRBV19 to TRBJ2-5, with D perhaps assigned TRBD1 or TRBD2 (5 bases each). Trimming cost V 3 bases and J 5 bases, with 10 bases left between them. Germline V gives CDR1 LNHDA, CDR2 SQIVND (reference sequence). This CDR3 is 13 amino acids long. The CDR3 coding sequence is TGTGCCAGTAGTATGAGGGGCGTTGAGACCCAGTACTTC. Translation gives CASSMRGVETQYF.

This chain connects TRBV30 to TRBJ2-3; 7 bases map to TRBD1. V was clipped by 1 base and J by 4 bases; unmatched bases: 8. CDR3 length equals 15 residues. Looked up from germline, CDR1 is GTSNPN and CDR2 is SVGIG (reference sequence). The CDR3 sequence: CAWSGQGSRADTQYF. CDR3 nucleotides: TGTGCCTGGAGTGGACAGGGAAGTCGAGCAGATACGCAGTATTTT.

The gene calls are TRBV5-1 and TRBJ1-2; 9 bases map to TRBD1. Per germline, CDR1 SGHRS and CDR2 YFSETQ. J lost 5 bases, V lost 2 bases, and 10 bases had no gene match. The CDR3 runs to 16 residues. The chain's CDR3 is CASSFIGQGNPYGYTF. CDR3 bases: TGCGCCAGCAGCTTCATCGGACAGGGGAACCCATATGGCTACACCTTC.

The V and J genes are TRBV27 and TRBJ1-5; maybe TRBD1 (5 bases). This CDR3 has 15 amino acids. With 6 bases removed from V and 2 bases from J, the gap between germline ends came to 14 bases. The germline V gene encodes CDR1 MNHEY and CDR2 SMNVEV (reference sequence). The CDR3 region has the DNA TGTGCCAGCAGAAAGACAGAAAGGGGCAATCAGCCCCAGCATTTT. This translates into CASRKTERGNQPQHF.

J is TRBJ2-7 and V is TRBV4-3; D is undetermined. The CDR3 covers 17 residues. CDR1 and CDR2 (germline): LGHNA, YSLEER. V lost 0 bases, J lost 3 bases, and 18 bases lay in between. The CDR3 is CASSQDISLAARYEQYF. The CDR3 coding sequence is TGCGCCAGCAGCCAAGATATCTCTCTGGCGGCCCGCTACGAGCAGTACTTC.